Each of the 31 T cell receptor beta chains below was sequenced from the same sample in a study of metastatic and nonmetastatic thyroid tumors. None of the patients had undergone any treatment ahead of thyroid surgery. With MiXCR, TCRdb reprocessed the PCR reads. The repertoire holds roughly 16,000 clones, with roughly 29% as singletons. The sample consisted of tumor tissue. The receptor source for this set is a male donor with papillary thyroid cancer or a benign thyroid nodule (not recorded which). Some clones in this sample may be carry-over from other donors' samples.

This clone is large (0.1 to 1%) by share. This rearrangement joins TRBV24-1 to TRBJ2-5; no definite D call. CDR1 is KGHDR, CDR2 SFDVKD, per germline. Trimming removed 3 bases from V and 4 bases from J, with 5 bases in between. This CDR3 has 12 residues. CDR3 DNA sequence: TGTGCCACCAGTGATCCCTTAGAGACCCAGTACTTC. Its translation: CATSDPLETQYF.

This clone is labeled as medium-sized. The chain employs TRBV12-3 or TRBV12-4 and TRBJ2-7; 8 nucleotides agree with TRBD2. J lost 7 bases, V lost 2 bases, and 7 bases had no gene match. The CDR3 contains 14 residues. CDR3 amino acids: CASSLKAGVAEQYF. The CDR3, as DNA: TGTGCCAGCAGTTTAAAAGCGGGAGTCGCGGAGCAGTACTTC.

This clone was observed once. J is TRBJ1-5 and V is TRBV20-1, with D possibly being TRBD1 (5 bases). Germline values: CDR1 DFQATT, CDR2 SNEGSKA (reference sequence). The CDR3 contains 14 residues. The germline V and J ends were trimmed by 2 bases and 5 bases, with 13 bases remaining between them. CDR3 DNA: TGCAGTGCTAGACAGGGAAGAGCGGATCAGCCCCAGCATTTT. Translating gives CSARQGRADQPQHF.

There are a few counts of this clone. The conserved phenylalanine or tryptophan normally closing the CDR3 is absent here, so this likely arose from a read error. The chain couples TRBV6-2 or TRBV6-3 to TRBJ1-5; TRBD1 is a possible D gene (6 bases). The CDR3 runs to 14 residues. V was trimmed by 2 bases and J by 6 bases, leaving 11 bases between them. CDR1 MNHEY and CDR2 SVGEGT come from the germline V gene. The CDR3 region has the DNA TGTGCCAGCAGTTACGGAACAGGGTCTCAGCCCCAGCATCTT. It yields the protein CASSYGTGSQPQHL.

This clone was picked up many times. The rearrangement links TRBV7-9 to TRBJ1-2; D is uncertain. CDR1 is SEHNR and CDR2 is FQNEAQ in the germline V gene (reference sequence). Trimming took 1 base from V and 4 from J, leaving 7 bases between them. CDR3 length equals 13 residues. The CDR3 sequence: CASSLGHSYGYTF. For the CDR3, the DNA is TGTGCCAGCAGCTTAGGGCACTCCTATGGCTACACCTTC.

This sequence joins TRBV20-1 and TRBJ2-7; TRBD1 aligns across 11 bases. J gave up 1 base and V 6 bases, and 8 bases lay outside the gene matches. The germline gives CDR1 DFQATT, CDR2 SNEGSKA (reference sequence). This CDR3 has 15 residues. In DNA form, the CDR3 reads TGCAGTGCATCCCCCGGGACAGGGGGTTCCTACGAGCAGTACTTC. It is translated as CSASPGTGGSYEQYF.

The CDR3 loop is CATSRTDKSEAFF. CDR3 DNA: TGTGCCACCAGTCGAACAGACAAATCTGAAGCTTTCTTT. The gene calls are TRBV15 and TRBJ1-1, with D hard to call. Germline loops: CDR1 LNHNV, CDR2 YYDKDF (reference sequence). The CDR3 totals 13 residues. The V end was cut by 6 bases, the J end by 6 bases, with 14 bases between.

By proportion, this clone is medium-sized. The rearrangement uses TRBV11-3 and TRBJ2-5, with TRBD2 identical over 9 bases. The CDR3 contains 17 residues. Germline CDR1 and CDR2: SGHNT and YENEEA. The V and J ends lost 1 base and 9 bases, in that order; junction bases with no gene match: 15. The CDR3 region has the DNA TGTGCCAGCAGCTTAGCACCGGGACTAGCTCCTACCGGGGCCCAGTACTTC. Its translation is CASSLAPGLAPTGAQYF. Looking up the rest from reference TRBV11-3 and TRBJ2-5 gives the full variable domain: EAGVVQSPRYKIIEKKQPVAFWCNPISGHNTLYWYLQNLGQGPELLIRYENEEAVDDSQLPKDRFSAERLKGVDSTLKIQPAELGDSAVYLCASSLAPGLAPTGAQYFGPGTRLLVL.

The genes are TRBV5-1 and TRBJ1-6, with a tentative D call TRBD1 (6 bases). The germline V gene encodes CDR1 SGHRS and CDR2 YFSETQ. This CDR3 has 14 residues. Trimming took 7 bases from V and 7 from J, leaving 15 bases between them. CDR3 DNA: TGCGCCAGCTGTGAACAGGGACGGAATTCACCCCTCCACTTT. Protein product: CASCEQGRNSPLHF. The full variable domain, its missing parts supplied by reference TRBV5-1 and TRBJ1-6, is KAGVTQTPRYLIKTRGQQVTLSCSPISGHRSVSWYQQTPGQGLQFLFEYFSETQRNKGNFPGRFSGRQFSNSRSEMNVSTLELGDSALYLCASCEQGRNSPLHFGNGTRLTVT.

This clone showed up many times. The chain employs TRBV7-2 and TRBJ1-5, with D tentatively TRBD1 (5 bases). Germline CDR1 reads SGHTA; CDR2 reads FQGNSA. V lost 5 bases and J 7 bases, leaving 18 bases between the germline ends. There are 15 residues in the CDR3. The CDR3 loop reads CASSGVAGEGQPQHF. CDR3 sequence (DNA): TGTGCCAGCAGCGGCGTGGCGGGGGAAGGGCAGCCCCAGCATTTT.

This chain connects TRBV20-1 to TRBJ2-1; no reliable D call. CDR3 length: 15 residues. Looked up from germline, CDR1 is DFQATT and CDR2 is SNEGSKA (reference sequence). Trimming stripped 0 bases from V and 6 bases from J, with 15 bases between. CDR3: CSARDLGTNTNEQFF. The CDR3 DNA is TGCAGTGCTAGAGATTTGGGAACTAATACCAATGAGCAGTTCTTC.

This clone has more than one count but fewer than ten. This chain links TRBV6-2 or TRBV6-3 with TRBJ2-3; TRBD2 might be the D (5 bases). The CDR3 contains 14 residues. CDR1 is MNHEY, CDR2 SVGEGT, per germline. Trimming pared 5 bases from V and 0 bases from J, leaving 9 bases between. The CDR3 loop is CASSPRESTDTQYF. In DNA, the CDR3 is TGTGCCAGCAGTCCCCGGGAAAGCACAGATACGCAGTATTTT.

The chain carries TRBV2 and TRBJ2-1; 9 nucleotides align to TRBD2. Germline CDR1 and CDR2: SNHLY and FYNNEI. V trimming: 10 bases; J trimming: 9 bases; junction bases outside the gene matches: 10. This CDR3 has 13 amino acids. CDR3 coding DNA: TGTGCCATCAGACTAGCGGAGAGGGGTGAGCAGTTCTTC. It translates to CAIRLAERGEQFF.

This clone was seen only a few times. The chain links TRBV6-2 or TRBV6-3 to TRBJ2-7; TRBD2 matches 7 bases. The CDR3 loop spans 15 amino acids. CDR1 MNHEY and CDR2 SVGEGT come from the germline V gene. V dropped 0 bases and J dropped 2; count of bases not matched to a gene: 4. CDR3 coding DNA: TGTGCCAGCAGTTACTCGGAGGGAGGGGCCTACGAGCAGTACTTC. This codes for CASSYSEGGAYEQYF.

V is TRBV20-1 and J is TRBJ2-1, with 7 bases aligning to TRBD2. V trimming: 2 bases; J trimming: 5 bases; junction bases outside the gene matches: 3. CDR1 and CDR2 (germline): DFQATT, SNEGSKA (reference sequence). The CDR3 is 13 amino acids. The CDR3 DNA reads TGCAGTGCTAGATGGGGGAGGGACAATGAGCAGTTCTTC. It yields the protein CSARWGRDNEQFF.

This clone was picked up many times. The chain links TRBV20-1 to TRBJ1-2; D perhaps matches TRBD1 (6 bases). CDR1 and CDR2 from the germline V gene are DFQATT and SNEGSKA (reference sequence). Trimming removed 5 bases from V and 4 bases from J, with 14 bases in between. The length of the CDR3 is 13 residues. CDR3 region: CSAGGGGGYGYTF. DNA for the CDR3: TGCAGTGCTGGTGGAGGGGGGGGCTATGGCTACACCTTC.

The genes are TRBV5-1 and TRBJ2-6; a weak D match, TRBD2 (5 bases). Per germline, CDR1 SGHRS and CDR2 YFSETQ. The CDR3 length is 15 residues. With 3 bases removed from V and 0 bases from J, the gap between germline ends came to 7 bases. The CDR3 bases are TGCGCCAGCAGCTACGGGGACTCTGGGGCCAACGTCCTGACTTTC. It yields the protein CASSYGDSGANVLTF.

J is TRBJ2-7 and V is TRBV3-1; 7 bases align to TRBD2. This CDR3 is 17 amino acids long. CDR1 is LGHDT, CDR2 YNNKEL, per germline (reference sequence). Germline trimming cut 5 bases from V and 3 bases from J; bases unmatched to any gene: 16. CDR3: CASSNLYSGTFRYEQYF. The CDR3 DNA is TGTGCCAGCAGCAACCTCTACAGCGGGACCTTCCGCTACGAGCAGTACTTC.

This clone was observed once. The V call is TRBV4-1, the J call TRBJ1-5; 8 positions agree with TRBD1. The V segment lost 0 bases and the J segment 3 bases; nucleotides outside the gene matches: 1. CDR1 is MGHRA and CDR2 is YSYEKL in the germline V gene. This CDR3 comprises 15 residues. Here the CDR3 reads CASSQEDRDNQPQHF. The CDR3 DNA reads as TGCGCCAGCAGCCAAGAGGACAGGGACAATCAGCCCCAGCATTTT.

This clone was seen ten or more times. The sample holds other DNA sequences that translate to the same CDR3. The rearrangement uses TRBV7-9 and TRBJ1-2, with D unresolved. This CDR3 contains 13 residues. CDR1 is SEHNR and CDR2 is FQNEAQ in the germline V gene (reference sequence). V was trimmed by 1 base and J by 0 bases, leaving 3 bases between them. DNA for the CDR3: TGTGCCAGCAGCTTAGGGGCTAACTATGGCTACACCTTC. Translating gives CASSLGANYGYTF.

In this sample, this clone turned up once. This chain connects TRBV18 to TRBJ1-1; no reliable D call. CDR3 size: 15 residues. CDR1 KGHSH and CDR2 LQKENI come from the germline V gene. The ends were cut back, 3 bases at V and 0 bases at J, with 11 bases in the middle. As DNA, the CDR3 is TGTGCCAGCTCACCGGTCGGACTGCTGAACACTGAAGCTTTCTTT. Translated: CASSPVGLLNTEAFF.

This clone appeared a single time. This chain joins TRBV11-1 and TRBJ1-2; possibly TRBD1 for D (5 bases). Trimming removed 5 bases at V and 9 bases at J, with 16 bases between. Germline assignment: CDR1 SGHAT and CDR2 FQDESV (reference sequence). CDR3 length: 13 amino acids. This chain's CDR3 is CASSPSIRGSYTF. CDR3 DNA sequence: TGTGCCAGCAGCCCTTCGATTCGGGGCAGCTACACCTTC.

Regarding this clone: Its ends do not fully match the called genes, so a read error is possible. This chain links TRBV18 with TRBJ2-3; no reliable D call. The CDR3 loop spans 12 amino acids. The germline CDR1 and CDR2 sequences are KGHSH and LQKENI. CDR3: CASSSDTDAQYF. DNA for the CDR3: TGTGCCAGCTCATCGGATACAGATGCGCAATATTTT.

In its sample, this clone is medium-sized. This sequence joins TRBV7-9 and TRBJ2-7; D possibly corresponds to TRBD1 (7 bases). Germline values: CDR1 SEHNR, CDR2 FQNEAQ (reference sequence). The CDR3 has 14 residues. Trimming cost V 5 bases and J 3 bases, with 14 bases left between them. The CDR3 loop reads CASSRGTENYEQYF. The CDR3 coding sequence is TGTGCCAGCAGCCGCGGGACAGAAAACTACGAGCAGTACTTC.

This clone was seen only a few times. The rearrangement uses TRBV12-3 or TRBV12-4 and TRBJ1-1; tentative D call: TRBD1 (5 bases). V lost 5 bases, J lost 0 bases, and 7 bases lay in between. The CDR3 runs to 13 residues. Here the CDR3 reads CASSQTVNTEAFF. The CDR3 DNA sequence: TGTGCCAGCAGTCAGACAGTGAACACTGAAGCTTTCTTT.

In this sample, this clone turned up many times. The V and J genes are TRBV7-7 and TRBJ2-2; D gene ambiguous. This CDR3 contains 15 residues. The germline CDR1 and CDR2 sequences are SSHAT and FNYEAQ (reference sequence). V lost 11 bases and J 0 bases, leaving 16 bases between the germline ends. CDR3 sequence (DNA): TGTGCCGTCTACCCGACTCGGGCGAACACCGGGGAGCTGTTTTTT. The encoded protein is CAVYPTRANTGELFF.

The gene calls are TRBV24-1 and TRBJ1-4; weak D call: TRBD1 (5 bases). V was cut by 3 bases and J by 5 bases, with 9 bases left in between. Germline V gene lookup returns CDR1 KGHDR and CDR2 SFDVKD. The CDR3 covers 14 residues. This chain's CDR3 is CATSDNQGNEKLFF. The DNA for the CDR3 is TGTGCCACCAGTGATAACCAGGGAAATGAAAAACTGTTTTTT.

CDR3 nucleotides: TGTGCCAGCAGCTATTATAGCGTTGAAGAGACCCAGTACTTC. This encodes CASSYYSVEETQYF. V and J are TRBV7-9 and TRBJ2-5, with a weak D call TRBD2 (5 bases). The germline CDR1 and CDR2 sequences are SEHNR and FQNEAQ (reference sequence). Between the trimmed V and J ends, which lost 4 bases and 3 bases, there was a span of 12 bases. The CDR3 runs to 14 residues.

CDR3 residues: CASSQETEAKNIQYF. The CDR3 DNA reads as TGTGCCAGCAGCCAAGAGACAGAAGCCAAAAACATTCAGTACTTC. The chain joins TRBV3-1 to TRBJ2-4, with D possibly TRBD1 on 5 matching bases. V lost 0 bases and J 0 bases, leaving 6 bases between the germline ends. The V gene's germline CDR1 is LGHDT and CDR2 YNNKEL (reference sequence). CDR3 length: 15 amino acids. Using reference TRBV3-1 and TRBJ2-4 for the parts outside the CDR3, the full variable domain is DTAVSQTPKYLVTQMGNDKSIKCEQNLGHDTMYWYKQDSKKFLKIMFSYNNKELIINETVPNRFSPKSPDKAHLNLHINSLELGDSAVYFCASSQETEAKNIQYFGAGTRLSVL.

This chain connects TRBV20-1 to TRBJ1-1; weak D call: TRBD1 (6 bases). This CDR3 spans 16 amino acids. The germline V gene has CDR1 DFQATT and CDR2 SNEGSKA (reference sequence). V lost 1 base, J lost 6 bases, and 21 bases lay in between. CDR3 sequence (DNA): TGCAGTGCTAGAGGGGGCGGGGGCACAATTGTTGCTGAAGCTTTCTTT. It specifies CSARGGGGTIVAEAFF.

This clone came up many times. The rearrangement uses TRBV7-9 and TRBJ2-5; possibly TRBD2 for D (5 bases). This CDR3 has 15 residues. CDR1 and CDR2 (germline): SEHNR, FQNEAQ (reference sequence). Trimming left V 5 bases short and J 0 bases short, with 13 bases between. CDR3 bases: TGTGCCAGCAGCCCCCGGGAAGCGTACCAAGAGACCCAGTACTTC. Its translation is CASSPREAYQETQYF.